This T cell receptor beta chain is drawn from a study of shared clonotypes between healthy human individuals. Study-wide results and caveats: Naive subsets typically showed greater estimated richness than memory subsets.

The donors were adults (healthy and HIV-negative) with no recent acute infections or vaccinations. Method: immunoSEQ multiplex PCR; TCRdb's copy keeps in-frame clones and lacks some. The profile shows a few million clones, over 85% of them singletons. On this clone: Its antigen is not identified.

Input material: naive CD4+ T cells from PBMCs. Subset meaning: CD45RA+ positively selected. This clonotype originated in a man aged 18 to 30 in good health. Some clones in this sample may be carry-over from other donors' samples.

The CDR3 DNA is TGTGCCAGCAGCCCAGCCCGGGTCGGGGACACTGAAGCTTTCTTT. Encoded protein: CASSPARVGDTEAFF. The gene calls are TRBV7-9 and TRBJ1-1; D is uncertain. Germline CDR1 SEHNR, CDR2 FQNEAQ (reference sequence). V lost 5 bases and J lost 3, with 16 bases in between. The length of the CDR3 is 15 residues.